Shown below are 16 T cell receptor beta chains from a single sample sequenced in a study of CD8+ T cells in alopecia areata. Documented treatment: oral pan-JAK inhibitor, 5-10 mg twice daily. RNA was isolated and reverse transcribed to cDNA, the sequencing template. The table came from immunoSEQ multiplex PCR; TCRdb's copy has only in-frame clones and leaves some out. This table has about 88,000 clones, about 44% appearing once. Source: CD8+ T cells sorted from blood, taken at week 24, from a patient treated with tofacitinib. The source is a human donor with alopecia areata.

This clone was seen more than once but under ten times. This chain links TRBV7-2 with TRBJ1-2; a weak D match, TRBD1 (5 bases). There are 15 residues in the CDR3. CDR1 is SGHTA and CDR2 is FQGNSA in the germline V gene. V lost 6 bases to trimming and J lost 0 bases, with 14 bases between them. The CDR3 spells CASSSRDRPNYGYTF. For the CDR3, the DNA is TGTGCCAGCAGTTCTCGGGACCGACCTAACTATGGCTACACCTTC.

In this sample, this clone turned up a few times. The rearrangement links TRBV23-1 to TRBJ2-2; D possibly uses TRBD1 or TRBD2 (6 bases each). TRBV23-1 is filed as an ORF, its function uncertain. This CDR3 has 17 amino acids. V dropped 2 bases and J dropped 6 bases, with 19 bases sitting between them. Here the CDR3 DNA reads TGCGCCAGCAGTCAAACGGGGGCACGGTCGGGTCCCGGGGAGCTGTTTTTT. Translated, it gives CASSQTGARSGPGELFF.

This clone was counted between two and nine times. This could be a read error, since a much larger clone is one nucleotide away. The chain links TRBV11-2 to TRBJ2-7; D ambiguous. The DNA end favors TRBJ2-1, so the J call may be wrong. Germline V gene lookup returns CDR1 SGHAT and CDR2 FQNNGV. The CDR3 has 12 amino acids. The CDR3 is CASSLVHNEQFF. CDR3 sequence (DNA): TGTGCCAGCAGCTTAGTCCACAATGAGCAGTTCTTC.

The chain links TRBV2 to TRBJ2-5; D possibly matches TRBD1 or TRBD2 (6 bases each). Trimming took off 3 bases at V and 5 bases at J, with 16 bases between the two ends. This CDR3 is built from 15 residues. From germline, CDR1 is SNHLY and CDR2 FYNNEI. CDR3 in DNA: TGTGCCAGCAGTGAGGGGGGACACCAAACGGAGACCCAGTACTTC. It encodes CASSEGGHQTETQYF.

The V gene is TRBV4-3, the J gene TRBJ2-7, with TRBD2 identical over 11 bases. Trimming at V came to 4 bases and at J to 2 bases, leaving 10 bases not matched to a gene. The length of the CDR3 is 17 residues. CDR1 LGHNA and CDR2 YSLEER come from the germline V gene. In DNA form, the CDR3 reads TGCGCCAGCAGCCCGGGACGTCCGGGACTAGCGGCCTACGAGCAGTACTTC. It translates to CASSPGRPGLAAYEQYF.

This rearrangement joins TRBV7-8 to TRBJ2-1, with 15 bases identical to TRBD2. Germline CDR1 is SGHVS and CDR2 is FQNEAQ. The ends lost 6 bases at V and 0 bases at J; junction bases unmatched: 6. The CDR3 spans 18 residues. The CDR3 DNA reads TGTGCCAGCAGTTATGGACTAGCGGGAGGGTCCTCCTACAATGAGCAGTTCTTC. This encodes CASSYGLAGGSSYNEQFF.

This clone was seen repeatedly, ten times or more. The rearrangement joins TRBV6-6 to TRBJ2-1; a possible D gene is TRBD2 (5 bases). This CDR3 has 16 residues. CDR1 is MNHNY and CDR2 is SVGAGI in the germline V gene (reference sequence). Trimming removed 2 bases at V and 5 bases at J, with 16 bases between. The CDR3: CASSYIIARDNNEQFF. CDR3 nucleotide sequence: TGTGCCAGCAGTTACATTATAGCGCGAGACAACAATGAGCAGTTCTTC.

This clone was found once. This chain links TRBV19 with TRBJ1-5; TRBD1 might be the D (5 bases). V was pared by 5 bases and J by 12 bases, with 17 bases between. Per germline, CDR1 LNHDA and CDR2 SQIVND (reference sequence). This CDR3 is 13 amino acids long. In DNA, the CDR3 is TGTGCCAGTAGTCTTGGGACGGCCGGGCTCCAGCATTTT. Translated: CASSLGTAGLQHF.

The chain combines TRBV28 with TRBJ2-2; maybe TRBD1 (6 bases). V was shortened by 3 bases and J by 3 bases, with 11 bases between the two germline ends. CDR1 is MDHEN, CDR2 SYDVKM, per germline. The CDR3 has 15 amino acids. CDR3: CASSFRTVDTGELFF. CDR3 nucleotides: TGTGCCAGCAGTTTCCGGACAGTTGACACCGGGGAGCTGTTTTTT.

Here the CDR3 DNA reads TGCGCCAGCAGCCAAGAGTGGGGGCACACCCGAGAGACCCAGTACTTC. This sequence encodes CASSQEWGHTRETQYF. This chain connects TRBV4-1 to TRBJ2-5, with a tentative D call TRBD1 (6 bases). The CDR3 spans 16 residues. Trimming cost V 0 bases and J 4 bases, with 15 bases left between them. Germline V gives CDR1 MGHRA, CDR2 YSYEKL.

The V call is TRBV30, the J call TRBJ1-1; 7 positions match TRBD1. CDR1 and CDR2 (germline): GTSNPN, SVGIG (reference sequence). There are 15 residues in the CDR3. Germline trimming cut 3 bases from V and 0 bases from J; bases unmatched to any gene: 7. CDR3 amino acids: CAWRPPGGLNTEAFF. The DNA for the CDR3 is TGTGCCTGGAGGCCGCCAGGGGGACTGAACACTGAAGCTTTCTTT.

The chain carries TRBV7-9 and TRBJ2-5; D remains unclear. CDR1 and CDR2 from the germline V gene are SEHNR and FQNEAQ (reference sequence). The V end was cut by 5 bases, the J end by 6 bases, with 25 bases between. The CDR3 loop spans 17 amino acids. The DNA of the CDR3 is TGTGCCAGCAGCCATCGTCCGGACGGACGGTCTGGACAGACCCAGTACTTC. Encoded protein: CASSHRPDGRSGQTQYF.

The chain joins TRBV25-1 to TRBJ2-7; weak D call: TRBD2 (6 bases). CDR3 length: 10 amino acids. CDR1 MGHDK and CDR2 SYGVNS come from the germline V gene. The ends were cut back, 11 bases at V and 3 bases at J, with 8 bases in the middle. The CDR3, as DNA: TGTGCCGCGGGATACTACGAGCAGTACTTC. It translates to CAAGYYEQYF.

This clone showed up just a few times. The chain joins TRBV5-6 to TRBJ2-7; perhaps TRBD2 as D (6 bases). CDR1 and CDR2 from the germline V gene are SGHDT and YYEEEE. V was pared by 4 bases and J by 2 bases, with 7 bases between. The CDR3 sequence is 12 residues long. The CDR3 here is CASSGTAYEQYF. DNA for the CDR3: TGTGCCAGCAGCGGGACTGCCTACGAGCAGTACTTC. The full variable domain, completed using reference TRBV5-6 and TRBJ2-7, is DAGVTQSPTHLIKTRGQQVTLRCSPKSGHDTVSWYQQALGQGPQFIFQYYEEEERQRGNFPDRFSGHQFPNYSSELNVNALLLGDSALYLCASSGTAYEQYFGPGTRLTVT.

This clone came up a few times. The CDR3 DNA reads as TGTGCCAGCAGTGTTCCGTCTGCGGGCTACACCTTC. Translation: CASSVPSAGYTF. V is TRBV2 and J is TRBJ1-2; D not certain. This CDR3 is built from 12 residues. The germline V and J ends were trimmed by 4 bases and 8 bases, with 11 bases remaining between them. Germline loops: CDR1 SNHLY, CDR2 FYNNEI.

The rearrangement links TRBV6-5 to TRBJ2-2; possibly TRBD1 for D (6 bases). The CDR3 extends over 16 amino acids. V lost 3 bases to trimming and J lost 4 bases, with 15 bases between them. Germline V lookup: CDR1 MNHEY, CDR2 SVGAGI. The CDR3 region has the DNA TGTGCCAGCAGTTATCAAAAAACAGGGACCACCGGGGAGCTGTTTTTT. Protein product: CASSYQKTGTTGELFF.